This T cell receptor beta chain originates from a study of response to subunit inactivated influenza vaccine. Study findings and constraints: Authors proposed each seasonal influenza vaccination draws in few new T cells.

The CDR3 is 14 residues long. Trimming stripped 4 bases from V and 9 bases from J, with 16 bases between. In germline, CDR1 is SGHTA, CDR2 FQGNSA. TCRdb redid the calling of the RT-PCR reads with MiXCR, one entry per CDR3 protein. The sample holds about 520,000 distinct CDR3 sequences, approximately 7.8% seen once. A few counts support this clonotype. Antigen specificity is unknown. The input for sequencing was PBMCs from blood, taken about 23 months after vaccination. The TCR originated in a man aged 45-69 years who received an inactivated influenza vaccine. The chain carries TRBV7-2 and TRBJ2-1, with unresolved D. CDR3: CASSSVAKLREQFF. In nucleotides, the CDR3 is TGTGCCAGCAGCTCCGTGGCCAAACTTCGTGAGCAGTTCTTC.